This T cell receptor (beta chain) was captured by sequencing in a study of cytomegalovirus exposure and HLA in healthy donors. The study's findings and limits: The authors later found HLA-associated TCR beta chains more clonally expanded than equally common others.

V was pared by 4 bases and J by 6 bases, with 16 bases between. Germline CDR1 is SGDLS and CDR2 is YYNGEE. The CDR3 extends over 15 amino acids. Of note for this clone: Its antigen remains unknown.

Use of 60 Vbeta and 13 Jbeta primers characterized the PCR. The assay was immunoSEQ multiplex PCR, and TCRdb's table has in-frame clones only and misses some. The repertoire holds under 140,000 clones, with around 80% as singletons. The sample comprised PBMCs. This chain joins TRBV9 and TRBJ1-4; weak D call: TRBD1 (5 bases). The receptor was isolated from a young man in good health and CMV-seropositive. The CDR3 nucleotides read TGTGCCAGCAGCACCCTCCGAGACAGCGATGAAAAACTGTTTTTT. It codes for CASSTLRDSDEKLFF.